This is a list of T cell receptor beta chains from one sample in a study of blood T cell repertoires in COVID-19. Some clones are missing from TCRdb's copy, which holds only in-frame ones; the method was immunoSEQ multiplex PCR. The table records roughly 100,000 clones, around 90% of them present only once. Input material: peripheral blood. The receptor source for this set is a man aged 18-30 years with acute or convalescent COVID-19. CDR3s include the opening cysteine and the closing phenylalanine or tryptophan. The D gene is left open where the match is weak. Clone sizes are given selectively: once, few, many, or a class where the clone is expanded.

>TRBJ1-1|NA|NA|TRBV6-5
CASSFSMLGPEAFF
TGTGCCAGCAGTTTTTCCATGCTGGGCCCTGAAGCTTTCTTT
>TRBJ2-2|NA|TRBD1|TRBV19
CASSRGQGAGTGELFF
TGTGCCAGTAGTAGGGGACAGGGGGCGGGCACCGGGGAGCTGTTTTTT
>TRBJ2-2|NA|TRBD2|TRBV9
CATSSGVNTGELFF
TGTGCCACCTCTAGCGGGGTGAACACCGGGGAGCTGTTTTTT
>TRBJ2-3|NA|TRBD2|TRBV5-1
CASSPQPSGRADTQYF
TGCGCCAGCAGCCCTCAACCTAGCGGGAGGGCAGATACGCAGTATTTT
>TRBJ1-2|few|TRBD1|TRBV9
CASSPEDRGRVSGYTF
TGTGCCAGCAGCCCAGAGGACAGGGGGCGCGTGAGTGGCTACACCTTC
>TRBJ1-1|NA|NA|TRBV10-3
CAISAGSVGGTEAFF
TGTGCCATCAGCGCCGGTTCCGTGGGGGGGACTGAAGCTTTCTTT
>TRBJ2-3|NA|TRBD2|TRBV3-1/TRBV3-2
CASSQNLAGAATDTQYF
TGTGCCAGCAGCCAAAATCTAGCGGGGGCGGCAACAGATACGCAGTATTTT
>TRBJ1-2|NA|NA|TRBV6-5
CASSTYAGRGGYTF
TGTGCCAGCAGTACGTACGCAGGGCGGGGTGGCTACACCTTC
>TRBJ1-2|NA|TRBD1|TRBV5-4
CASIDYRDRTYGYTF
TGTGCCAGCATCGACTACCGGGACAGGACCTATGGCTACACCTTC
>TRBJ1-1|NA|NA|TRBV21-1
CASSKATGTVGTEAFF
TGTGCCAGCAGCAAAGCCACGGGAACGGTAGGCACTGAAGCTTTCTTT